The clone carrying this T cell receptor (beta chain) was found a few times. The antigen is unknown. The germline V and J ends were trimmed by 3 bases and 3 bases, with 9 bases remaining between them. Germline lookup yields CDR1 MDHEN and CDR2 SYDVKM. The CDR3 length is 14 residues. This sample is part of a study of T cell responses to AZD1222 COVID-19 vaccine. Findings of the study overall: An increase in Spike-specific TCR breadth and depth was observed after two AZD1222 doses.

This table comes from immunoSEQ multiplex PCR, and its TCRdb copy is limited to in-frame clones, with some not included. The sample lists more than 85,000 clones; around 86% were seen once. The specimen was peripheral blood, collected on day 0 of AZD1222 vaccination. The V and J genes are TRBV28 and TRBJ1-5; D remains unclear. The sequence was collected from an adult in good health. CDR3 nucleotide sequence: TGTGCCAGCAGTTTTCGGTTAGCCAATCAGCCCCAGCATTTT. Residues: CASSFRLANQPQHF. The full variable domain, in which reference TRBV28 and TRBJ1-5 provide the parts outside the CDR3, is DVKVTQSSRYLVKRTGEKVFLECVQDMDHENMFWYRQDPGLGLRLIYFSYDVKMKEKGDIPEGYSVSREKKERFSLILESASTNQTSMYLCASSFRLANQPQHFGDGTRLSIL.